The TCR beta chain described here comes from a study of cytomegalovirus exposure and HLA in healthy donors. Study-wide results and caveats: Further analysis was carried out later, and it showed several of the most significant clusters appearing linked to common viral pathogens.

Concerning this clone: Its target is not known.

The PCR contained 60 Vbeta and 13 Jbeta primers. The data were produced by immunoSEQ multiplex PCR, yet TCRdb's version contains in-frame clones alone and is incomplete. This repertoire shows roughly 130,000 clones, about 80% found once; its top ten account for 2% to 3%. Germline V gene lookup returns CDR1 LNHDA and CDR2 SQIVND (reference sequence). Trimming stripped 5 bases from V and 0 bases from J, with 14 bases between. The CDR3 contains 16 residues. The TCR comes from a man aged 25 to 40 in good health and CMV-seronegative. The sequenced sample was PBMCs. The chain recombines TRBV19 with TRBJ1-3; possibly TRBD1 for D (5 bases). DNA for the CDR3: TGTGCCAGTAGTCAGGAGGGACCCCACTCTGGAAACACCATATATTTT. This translates into CASSQEGPHSGNTIYF.